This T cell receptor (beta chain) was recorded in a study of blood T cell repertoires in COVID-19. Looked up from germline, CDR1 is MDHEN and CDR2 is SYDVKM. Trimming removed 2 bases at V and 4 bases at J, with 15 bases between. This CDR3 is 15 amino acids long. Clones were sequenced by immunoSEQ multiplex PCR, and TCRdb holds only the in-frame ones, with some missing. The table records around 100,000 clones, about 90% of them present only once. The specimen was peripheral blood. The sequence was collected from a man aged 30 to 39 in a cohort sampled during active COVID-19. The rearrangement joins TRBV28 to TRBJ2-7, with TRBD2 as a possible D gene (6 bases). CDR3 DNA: TGTGCCAGCAGTTTACGGGGGACCGGGCGGTACGAGCAGTACTTC. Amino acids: CASSLRGTGRYEQYF.